What follows is one T cell receptor beta chain and its context. Its antigen is currently unknown. TCR beta VDJ combinations and CDR3 sequences were profiled from genomic DNA. TCRdb called the reads again in MiXCR, with one record for every CDR3 protein. The data hold about 200,000 distinct CDR3 sequences, with roughly 45% observed a single time. This sample was included in a study of CD8+CD57+ T cells in acquired aplastic anemia. Study background: Mean yield of DNA from sorted CD4+ and CD8+ cells was 3 to 3.5 ug. Broader study findings: Found in both controls and patients were almost 30 CD8+ CDR3 sequences. Significance was not reached for CD8+ Simpson's diversity between patients and controls.

The patients chosen for sequencing had shown expansion of CD8+CD57+ cells (detected by flow cytometry). Severe acquired aplastic anemia was the diagnosis recorded for all patients. This CDR3 is 13 amino acids long. The germline gives CDR1 SGHVS, CDR2 FQNEAQ. V was cut by 5 bases and J by 10 bases, with 12 bases left in between. The sequencing input was sorted CD4+, CD8+, or CD8+CD57+ T cells (not recorded which) from PBMCs. This chain uses TRBV7-8 with TRBJ1-6; perhaps TRBD1 as D (6 bases). The receptor was derived from a human donor with aplastic anemia. The CDR3 DNA reads TGTGCCAGCAGCCTATACAGGGACTCACCCCTCCACTTT. Its translation is CASSLYRDSPLHF.